Described below is a single TCR beta chain sequence and its context. Some clones are missing from TCRdb's copy, which holds only in-frame ones; the method was immunoSEQ multiplex PCR. The sample has 65,000 to 90,000 clones; approximately 88% are singletons. Trimming took 2 bases from V and 4 from J, leaving 6 bases between them. There are 13 residues in the CDR3. CDR1 is MNHEY, CDR2 SVGAGI, per germline. These data belong to a study of blood T cell repertoires in COVID-19. Study-wide context: Material from acute and convalescent COVID-19 was sourced from the United States, Italy and Spain.

The chain recombines TRBV6-5 with TRBJ1-3, with D hard to call. The clonotype originates from a woman over 75 with acute or convalescent COVID-19. Sample: peripheral blood. CDR3 in amino acids: CASSYGGGNTIYF. CDR3 bases: TGTGCCAGCAGTTACGGAGGAGGAAACACCATATATTTT.